Listed here are 30 T cell receptor beta chains from one sample, sequenced in a study of Ad26.COV2.S vaccination and SARS-CoV-2 variants. Profiled with immunoSEQ multiplex PCR; TCRdb holds only in-frame clones, not every one. The sample contains roughly 500,000 clones, roughly 89% of which appear only once. The treatment denotes: 19 received Ad26.COV2.S at low or high dose, single or two shots; several received placebo; per-sample allocation not given. The investigators took samples on day 63 after the first vaccine or placebo injection. The sequencing used peripheral blood, collected in a trial of Ad26.COV2.S vaccine versus placebo. The receptors derive from a person between 18 and 65 years old who received the Ad26.COV2.S COVID-19 vaccine or a placebo.

This chain connects TRBV7-2 to TRBJ2-7; 7 nucleotides match TRBD2. V lost 4 bases, J lost 3 bases, and 18 bases stayed unmatched. The germline V gene encodes CDR1 SGHTA and CDR2 FQGNSA. The CDR3 spans 18 residues. The CDR3 coding sequence is TGTGCCAGCAGCTCCCTGGGTTGGGAGGGCCCCATTGACTACGAGCAGTACTTC. This codes for CASSSLGWEGPIDYEQYF.

The chain recombines TRBV29-1 with TRBJ2-3, with D uncertain. The CDR3 has 11 residues. With 6 bases removed from V and 2 bases from J, the gap between germline ends came to 6 bases. The germline V gene has CDR1 SQVTM and CDR2 ANQGSEA. CDR3 bases: TGCAGCGTCGTTTACACAGATACGCAGTATTTT. Protein sequence: CSVVYTDTQYF.

V and J are TRBV7-6 and TRBJ1-3; maybe TRBD1 (5 bases). This CDR3 is 16 amino acids long. Trimming cost V 5 bases and J 4 bases, with 18 bases left between them. Germline V gives CDR1 SGHVS, CDR2 FNYEAQ. The DNA for the CDR3 is TGTGCCAGCAGCCCCCCATCGGGACTACTAGGAAACACCATATATTTT. It yields the protein CASSPPSGLLGNTIYF.

The chain couples TRBV29-1 to TRBJ2-5; 11 nucleotides agree with TRBD1. Germline trimming cut 6 bases from V and 7 bases from J; bases unmatched to any gene: 10. The CDR3 extends over 14 amino acids. Germline lookup yields CDR1 SQVTM and CDR2 ANQGSEA. The CDR3 nucleotides are TGCAGCGTACCGGGACAGGGGGTGTCGGGGACCCAGTACTTC. Translating it yields CSVPGQGVSGTQYF.

The rearrangement joins TRBV19 to TRBJ2-3; D remains ambiguous. Germline V gives CDR1 LNHDA, CDR2 SQIVND (reference sequence). This CDR3 comprises 13 residues. The germline V and J ends were trimmed by 5 bases and 2 bases, with 8 bases remaining between them. The CDR3 DNA sequence: TGTGCCAGTAGTTACAGAAACACAGATACGCAGTATTTT. This codes for CASSYRNTDTQYF.

The chain uses TRBV30 and TRBJ2-1; D may be TRBD2 (6 bases). The CDR3 loop spans 15 amino acids. Trimming shortened V by 5 bases and J by 4 bases, and 18 bases separated the two germline ends. Germline V gives CDR1 GTSNPN, CDR2 SVGIG (reference sequence). In DNA, the CDR3 is TGTGCCTGGGGTACATCAGGCGGGGCATACAATGAGCAGTTCTTC. Its protein is CAWGTSGGAYNEQFF.

This chain links TRBV4-3 with TRBJ1-2, with D hard to call. V was clipped by 10 bases and J by 0 bases, with 12 bases between them. CDR1 is LGHNA and CDR2 is YSLEER in the germline V gene. The length of the CDR3 is 13 residues. The CDR3 DNA follows: TGCGCCACCCGAGGGTCCCCTAACTATGGCTACACCTTC. Residues: CATRGSPNYGYTF.

This chain connects TRBV6-1 to TRBJ2-1; TRBD2 might be the D (6 bases). CDR3 length equals 14 residues. Germline loops: CDR1 MNHNS, CDR2 SASEGT. Trimming removed 2 bases from V and 7 bases from J, with 12 bases in between. CDR3 in amino acids: CASSEQRGTNEQFF. CDR3 in DNA: TGTGCCAGCAGTGAACAACGGGGGACGAATGAGCAGTTCTTC.

J is TRBJ2-5 and V is TRBV28, with a weak D call TRBD1 (5 bases). The germline V gene has CDR1 MDHEN and CDR2 SYDVKM. The CDR3 loop spans 13 amino acids. The V end lost 5 bases, the J end lost 5 bases, and 12 bases lay between the germline ends. The CDR3 nucleotides read TGTGCCAGCAGTCCACCCAGGGTGGAGACCCAGTACTTC. The encoded protein is CASSPPRVETQYF.

The gene calls are TRBV5-1 and TRBJ2-5, with D tentatively TRBD1 (5 bases). The CDR3 consists of 13 residues. Looked up from germline, CDR1 is SGHRS and CDR2 is YFSETQ. V lost 1 base, J lost 5 bases, and 9 bases lay in between. In nucleotides, the CDR3 is TGCGCCAGCAGCTTGTCAGGGTGGGAGACCCAGTACTTC. Amino acids: CASSLSGWETQYF.

This sequence joins TRBV6-5 and TRBJ1-2; 7 bases map to TRBD1. This CDR3 region has 14 residues. Germline CDR1 reads MNHEY; CDR2 reads SVGAGI. V was pared by 4 bases and J by 3 bases, with 5 bases of the junction left unmatched. The CDR3 DNA reads TGTGCCAGCAGTTCGACAGGGTTCGACTATGGCTACACCTTC. Translating gives CASSSTGFDYGYTF.

The chain combines TRBV2 with TRBJ2-4; 8 bases map to TRBD1. Germline V lookup: CDR1 SNHLY, CDR2 FYNNEI. J was trimmed by 1 base and V by 1 base; bases with no gene match: 6. The CDR3 is 17 residues long. The CDR3 nucleotides read TGTGCCAGCAGTGAAGGGACAGGGTCGGGGGCCAAAAACATTCAGTACTTC. Protein sequence: CASSEGTGSGAKNIQYF. Together with reference TRBV2 and TRBJ2-4, the CDR3 gives the full variable domain: EPEVTQTPSHQVTQMGQEVILRCVPISNHLYFYWYRQILGQKVEFLVSFYNNEISEKSEIFDDQFSVERPDGSNFTLKIRSTKLEDSAMYFCASSEGTGSGAKNIQYFGAGTRLSVL.

This rearrangement joins TRBV27 to TRBJ1-2, with a possible D match to TRBD1 (5 bases). The CDR3 contains 15 residues. Trimming left V 4 bases short and J 2 bases short, with 14 bases between. Germline V lookup: CDR1 MNHEY, CDR2 SMNVEV (reference sequence). This chain's CDR3 is CASSSGQVKNYGYTF. Here the CDR3 DNA reads TGTGCCAGCAGTTCGGGGCAGGTGAAAAACTATGGCTACACCTTC.

This chain uses TRBV2 with TRBJ2-7, with no clear D. Trimming pared 4 bases from V and 6 bases from J, leaving 13 bases between. The germline V gene has CDR1 SNHLY and CDR2 FYNNEI. The CDR3 has 13 residues. CDR3 protein: CASSGTNSPEQYF. CDR3 bases: TGTGCCAGCAGTGGAACCAACAGTCCCGAGCAGTACTTC. The complete variable domain, with remaining parts taken from reference TRBV2 and TRBJ2-7, reads EPEVTQTPSHQVTQMGQEVILRCVPISNHLYFYWYRQILGQKVEFLVSFYNNEISEKSEIFDDQFSVERPDGSNFTLKIRSTKLEDSAMYFCASSGTNSPEQYFGPGTRLTVT.

The sample holds one count of this clone. This chain uses TRBV28 with TRBJ1-1; D remains ambiguous. The CDR3 has 15 residues. Germline-derived CDR1 and CDR2 are MDHEN and SYDVKM. V was pared by 3 bases and J by 0 bases, with 11 bases between. The CDR3 reads CASSFGLTVNTEAFF. DNA for the CDR3: TGTGCCAGCAGTTTTGGCCTGACCGTGAACACTGAAGCTTTCTTT.

The genes are TRBV5-4 and TRBJ1-1, with 7 nucleotides matching TRBD1. The junction had 7 bases not matched to a gene; V was cut back by 4 bases and J by 1 base. The length of the CDR3 is 15 residues. The germline V gene has CDR1 SGHNT and CDR2 YYREEE (reference sequence). This CDR3 is CASSPQGGWNTEAFF. The CDR3 coding sequence is TGTGCCAGCAGCCCCCAGGGGGGGTGGAACACTGAAGCTTTCTTT.

This clone was counted once. The genes are TRBV5-5 and TRBJ2-7, with D hard to call. This CDR3 comprises 11 residues. CDR1 is SGHKS, CDR2 YYEKEE, per germline (reference sequence). Trimming left V 3 bases short and J 3 bases short, with 4 bases between. CDR3 amino acids: CASSSIYEQYF. The CDR3 bases are TGTGCCAGCAGCTCGATCTACGAGCAGTACTTC.

The rearrangement uses TRBV28 and TRBJ2-7, with TRBD2 matching 7 bases. CDR1 and CDR2 from the germline V gene are MDHEN and SYDVKM. J gave up 2 bases and V 4 bases, and 20 bases lay outside the gene matches. The CDR3 has 19 amino acids. CDR3 nucleotides: TGTGCCAGCAGTTCCCTACATATTACCCGACTAGCCGGTACCTACGAGCAGTACTTC. Protein: CASSSLHITRLAGTYEQYF.

The chain couples TRBV29-1 to TRBJ2-5; TRBD2 might be the D (6 bases). Germline V gene sequence: CDR1 SQVTM, CDR2 ANQGSEA. The ends were cut back, 4 bases at V and 5 bases at J, with 14 bases in the middle. The CDR3 consists of 13 residues. The CDR3 DNA reads TGCAGCGTTGGGGGCGGGGAAATGGAGACCCAGTACTTC. Translating gives CSVGGGEMETQYF.

V usage is TRBV9 and J usage is TRBJ1-4; no clear D gene. The CDR3 is made up of 15 amino acids. Trimming took 0 bases from V and 5 from J, leaving 11 bases between them. Germline lookup yields CDR1 SGDLS and CDR2 YYNGEE. The CDR3: CASSVGGNGNEKLFF. DNA for the CDR3: TGTGCCAGCAGCGTAGGAGGGAATGGGAATGAAAAACTGTTTTTT.

The J gene is TRBJ1-2, the V gene TRBV13; D possibly corresponds to TRBD1 (6 bases). Germline values: CDR1 PRHDT, CDR2 FYEKMQ (reference sequence). There are 16 residues in the CDR3. V was pared by 4 bases and J by 4 bases, with 19 bases between. CDR3 residues: CASSSPRQDLGYGYTF. In DNA, the CDR3 is TGTGCCAGCAGCTCACCTAGACAGGACCTGGGCTATGGCTACACCTTC.

This clone was observed once. At one end the junction does not follow the germline gene, possibly because of a read error. The J gene is TRBJ1-2, the V gene TRBV9, with D unclear. CDR3 length: 15 amino acids. The germline V gene encodes CDR1 SGDLS and CDR2 YYNGEE. The CDR3 region is CASSPRRQENYGYTF. In nucleotides, the CDR3 is TGTGCCAGCAGCCCGCGCCGCCAGGAGAACTACGGCTACACCTTC.

The V gene is TRBV14, the J gene TRBJ2-1; 12 bases fit TRBD2. Germline V gene sequence: CDR1 SGHDN, CDR2 FVKESK. The CDR3 has 17 amino acids. V lost 4 bases, J lost 4 bases, and 8 bases stayed unmatched. The CDR3 sequence: CASSPPPGTSGYNEQFF. CDR3 nucleotides: TGTGCCAGCAGCCCGCCCCCAGGGACTAGCGGGTACAATGAGCAGTTCTTC.

V usage is TRBV3-1 (or the pseudogene TRBV3-2) and J usage is TRBJ2-1; D is uncertain. This CDR3 is built from 15 residues. CDR1 is LGHDT and CDR2 is YNNKEL in the germline V gene (reference sequence). The V and J ends lost 1 base and 7 bases respectively, with 14 bases between them. The CDR3 here is CASSQGNFPNNEQFF. The CDR3 DNA reads TGTGCCAGCAGCCAAGGAAATTTCCCCAATAATGAGCAGTTCTTC.

The V call is TRBV18, the J call TRBJ2-5; no firm D call. Germline-derived CDR1 and CDR2 are KGHSH and LQKENI. CDR3 length equals 14 residues. V was trimmed by 3 bases and J by 4 bases, leaving 12 bases between them. The CDR3 reads CASSPGLGSETQYF. DNA for the CDR3: TGTGCCAGCTCACCCGGCCTGGGGTCAGAGACCCAGTACTTC.

This clone has just a few counts. The V call is TRBV4-2, the J call TRBJ2-3, with 15 bases matching TRBD2. V was clipped by 8 bases and J by 4 bases; unmatched bases: 10. The CDR3 length is 17 residues. From germline, CDR1 is LGHNA and CDR2 YNFKEQ. The CDR3 reads CASAWTSGRAGADTQYF. In DNA, the CDR3 is TGTGCCAGCGCCTGGACTAGCGGGAGGGCGGGGGCAGATACGCAGTATTTT.

The chain carries TRBV28 and TRBJ2-7; 7 bases are shared with TRBD1. Germline CDR1 is MDHEN and CDR2 is SYDVKM. V shed 6 bases and J 1 base; nucleotides not matched to a gene: 6. This CDR3 comprises 14 residues. This CDR3 reads CASRRQGDSYEQYF. The CDR3, as DNA: TGTGCCAGCAGGAGACAGGGCGATTCCTACGAGCAGTACTTC.

The chain couples TRBV15 to TRBJ2-4; no firm D call. The CDR3 is made up of 13 amino acids. The V end was cut by 1 base, the J end by 9 bases, with 10 bases between. Germline V gives CDR1 LNHNV, CDR2 YYDKDF (reference sequence). In DNA form, the CDR3 reads TGTGCCACCAGCAGAGTGCTATCAAGCATTCAGTACTTC. Protein product: CATSRVLSSIQYF.

This chain connects TRBV28 to TRBJ2-7, with TRBD2 matching over 9 bases. The CDR3 loop spans 16 amino acids. Germline V gene data show CDR1 as MDHEN and CDR2 as SYDVKM. The V and J ends lost 4 bases and 2 bases, in that order; junction bases with no gene match: 9. CDR3 protein: CASSWREGRGTYEQYF. The CDR3 bases are TGTGCCAGCAGTTGGCGGGAGGGCCGAGGAACCTACGAGCAGTACTTC.

The gene calls are TRBV19 and TRBJ2-3, with TRBD1 matching over 8 bases. Germline V gene data show CDR1 as LNHDA and CDR2 as SQIVND (reference sequence). The junction had 4 bases not matched to a gene; V was cut back by 5 bases and J by 0 bases. The CDR3 spans 15 residues. CDR3 sequence reads: CASSLNRGSTDTQYF. DNA for the CDR3: TGTGCCAGTAGTTTAAACAGGGGGAGCACAGATACGCAGTATTTT.